The 14 T cell receptor beta chains below were found in one sample sequenced in a study of spatial heterogeneity in lung cancer. Time point reported: blood at routine non-recurrence follow-up after resection. TCRdb independently ran MiXCR on the 5' RACE reads; one entry per CDR3 protein. The sample carries 85,000 to 100,000 distinct CDR3 sequences, approximately 19% recorded once. Source: PBMCs, taken at follow-up. The origin of the receptors is a male donor with early-stage non-small cell lung cancer.

This chain uses TRBV9 with TRBJ2-3; tentatively, D is TRBD2 (6 bases). Germline-derived CDR1 and CDR2 are SGDLS and YYNGEE. V lost 0 bases and J 1 base, leaving 9 bases between the germline ends. The CDR3 contains 15 residues. The CDR3 here is CASSVVGGGTDTQYF. CDR3 sequence (DNA): TGTGCCAGCAGCGTAGTCGGCGGGGGCACAGATACGCAGTATTTT.

This chain's CDR3 is CASRGISPGYTF. CDR3 nucleotide sequence: TGTGCCAGCAGAGGGATATCCCCCGGCTACACCTTC. The chain has TRBV3-1 and TRBJ1-2, with D unclear. Trimming pared 6 bases from V and 8 bases from J, leaving 13 bases between. This CDR3 is 12 amino acids long. Germline-derived CDR1 and CDR2 are LGHDT and YNNKEL (reference sequence).

This clonotype occurred once. This chain links TRBV29-1 with TRBJ1-5; D not certain. The CDR3 runs to 12 residues. Deletions cut 5 bases from V and 2 bases from J, with 7 bases between. CDR1 is SQVTM and CDR2 is ANQGSEA in the germline V gene. CDR3 sequence reads: CSVRDGNQPQHF. CDR3 DNA: TGCAGCGTTCGTGATGGCAATCAGCCCCAGCATTTT.

The V call is TRBV6-5, the J call TRBJ2-2; perhaps TRBD2 as D (5 bases). Looked up from germline, CDR1 is MNHEY and CDR2 is SVGAGI. Trimming shortened V by 6 bases and J by 5 bases, and 19 bases separated the two germline ends. The CDR3 contains 16 residues. This CDR3 is CASSVGVGVRTGELFF. The CDR3 DNA reads TGTGCCAGCAGCGTCGGGGTGGGAGTTAGGACCGGGGAGCTGTTTTTT.

The sample holds a few counts of this clonotype. The chain joins TRBV20-1 to TRBJ2-3; 10 bases map to TRBD2. Trimming removed 1 base from V and 6 bases from J; junction bases left unmatched: 10. CDR1 DFQATT and CDR2 SNEGSKA come from the germline V gene (reference sequence). There are 16 residues in the CDR3. The CDR3 nucleotides are TGCAGTGCTAGAGTAGCGGGAGGCTCCATGTTCGATACGCAGTATTTT. The encoded protein is CSARVAGGSMFDTQYF.

This clonotype was found a few times. This chain connects TRBV7-2 to TRBJ2-5, with D tentatively TRBD1 (7 bases). Germline CDR1 and CDR2: SGHTA and FQGNSA. The CDR3 extends over 15 amino acids. V lost 3 bases and J 4 bases, leaving 15 bases between the germline ends. CDR3 nucleotides: TGTGCCAGCAGCTTTGTCCCCCAGGGGGGAGAGACCCAGTACTTC. Residues: CASSFVPQGGETQYF.

This clonotype was detected only a few times. One end of the junction does not line up with germline, which may come from a read error. The V and J genes are TRBV20-1 and TRBJ1-1; 7 nucleotides align to TRBD1. CDR1 is DFQATT, CDR2 SNEGSKA, per germline (reference sequence). The CDR3 consists of 10 residues. CDR3 DNA: TGCAGTGCTCAGGAGGGGGCGAGGATTTTT. It specifies CSAQEGARIF.

A remark on this clonotype: The junction and the germline gene differ at one end; a read error may be behind it. The chain uses TRBV20-1 and TRBJ2-2; the match to TRBD1 covers 9 bases. This CDR3 is 16 amino acids long. Germline assignment: CDR1 DFQATT and CDR2 SNEGSKA (reference sequence). The chain's CDR3 is CSARARGQGFSGEPFF. CDR3 sequence (DNA): TGCAGTGCTAGAGCCAGGGGACAGGGATTTTCCGGGGAGCCGTTTTTT.

This clonotype has just a few counts. The chain links TRBV2 to TRBJ2-3; D gene unclear. The CDR3 has 15 amino acids. V shed 6 bases and J shed 2 bases, with 15 bases lying between them. Germline CDR1 SNHLY, CDR2 FYNNEI. The CDR3 nucleotides read TGTGCCAGCAGCCACCACCAAATCAACACAGATACGCAGTATTTT. It translates to CASSHHQINTDTQYF.

The chain carries TRBV19 and TRBJ1-2, with unresolved D. Trimming removed 8 bases at V and 3 bases at J, with 7 bases between. This CDR3 comprises 11 residues. Germline-derived CDR1 and CDR2 are LNHDA and SQIVND (reference sequence). The CDR3 spells CASRRDYGYTF. The CDR3 bases are TGTGCCAGTCGCCGGGACTATGGCTACACCTTC.

The chain is built from TRBV20-1 and TRBJ1-2; tentative D call: TRBD1 (6 bases). Per the germline V gene, CDR1 is DFQATT and CDR2 is SNEGSKA (reference sequence). Trimming cost V 3 bases and J 4 bases, with 15 bases left between them. CDR3 length: 14 residues. Here the CDR3 DNA reads TGCAGTGCTAGGGTTTGGACAGTGACCTATGGCTACACCTTC. This encodes CSARVWTVTYGYTF.

The table lists this clonotype with a few counts. The chain is built from TRBV7-9 and TRBJ2-3, with D possibly being TRBD1 (6 bases). CDR1 is SEHNR and CDR2 is FQNEAQ in the germline V gene (reference sequence). CDR3 size: 15 residues. V was pared by 6 bases and J by 6 bases, with 19 bases between. CDR3 bases: TGTGCCAGCAGACTACAGGGCGGACTTCTCGATACGCAGTATTTT. Amino acid sequence: CASRLQGGLLDTQYF.

The rearrangement uses TRBV3-1 and TRBJ2-3; tentative D call: TRBD2 (5 bases). The CDR3 sequence is 16 residues long. Germline values: CDR1 LGHDT, CDR2 YNNKEL (reference sequence). V was clipped by 4 bases and J by 3 bases, with 17 bases between them. The CDR3 is CASSRETPRGTDTQYF. CDR3 nucleotides: TGTGCCAGCAGCCGCGAGACCCCTCGAGGGACAGATACGCAGTATTTT.

The chain joins TRBV5-1 to TRBJ2-7; D possibly matches TRBD1 or TRBD2 (5 bases each). In germline, CDR1 is SGHRS, CDR2 YFSETQ. The CDR3 length is 14 residues. V was pared by 2 bases and J by 5 bases, with 14 bases between. The CDR3 region is CASSFPGRHHEQYV. Written as DNA, the CDR3 is TGCGCCAGCAGCTTCCCGGGACGCCATCACGAGCAGTACGTC.